This T cell receptor beta chain was profiled in a study of T cell repertoires and Cas9 in healthy adults. Sequencing used immunoSEQ multiplex PCR; TCRdb keeps in-frame clones, though not all of them. The sample lists more than 20,000 clones, under 95% occurring once. The sample taken for sequencing was CD4+ effector T cells (CD127+, CD25-, CD137-, CD154-) from PBMCs; culture status not recorded. The receptor comes from a human donor in good health.

The CDR3 coding sequence is TGTGCCAGCAGCTACAGACAGGGGAGCTCTGGAAACACCATATATTTT. This translates into CASSYRQGSSGNTIYF. The chain uses TRBV11-2 and TRBJ1-3; 8 positions agree with TRBD1. The germline V gene encodes CDR1 SGHAT and CDR2 FQNNGV. The CDR3 is made up of 16 amino acids. J lost 0 bases, V lost 4 bases, and 5 bases had no gene match.